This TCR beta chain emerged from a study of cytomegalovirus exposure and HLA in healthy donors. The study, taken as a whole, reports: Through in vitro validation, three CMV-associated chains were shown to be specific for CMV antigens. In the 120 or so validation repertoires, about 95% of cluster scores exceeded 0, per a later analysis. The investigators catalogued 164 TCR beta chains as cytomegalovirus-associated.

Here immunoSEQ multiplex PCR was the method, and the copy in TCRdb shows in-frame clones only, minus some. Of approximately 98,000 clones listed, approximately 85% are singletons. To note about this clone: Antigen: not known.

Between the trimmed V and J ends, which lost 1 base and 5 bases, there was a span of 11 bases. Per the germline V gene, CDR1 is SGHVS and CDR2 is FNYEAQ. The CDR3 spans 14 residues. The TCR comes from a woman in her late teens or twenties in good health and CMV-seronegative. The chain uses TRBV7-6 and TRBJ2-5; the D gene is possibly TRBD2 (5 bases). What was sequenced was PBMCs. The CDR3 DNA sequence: TGTGCCAGCAGCTTAGGAGGGTTGGGGGAGACCCAGTACTTC. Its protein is CASSLGGLGETQYF.